This TCR beta chain was captured in a study of CD8 T cells in ankylosing spondylitis. The study's findings and limits: As reported, disease-linked clones showed significant enrichment in matched ankylosing spondylitis synovial fluid. In reactive arthritis synovial fluid and blood, some motif variants had been reported before.

This CDR3 contains 14 residues. The ends were cut back, 4 bases at V and 0 bases at J, with 7 bases in the middle. The germline CDR1 and CDR2 sequences are LGHDT and YNNKEL (reference sequence). There are a few counts of this clonotype. The antigen remains undetermined. Preparation of TCR beta libraries was done by quantitative 5'-RACE with molecular barcodes. MiXCR was run by TCRdb on the 5' RACE reads, yielding one entry per CDR3 protein. The repertoire includes 250,000 to 350,000 distinct CDR3 sequences, roughly 20% of them detected once, and roughly 8% sits in the top ten. The chain couples TRBV3-1 to TRBJ1-3; D unclear. The sequence came from a male donor with ankylosing spondylitis or in good health (not recorded which). Input material: blood, either unsorted or a sorted T cell fraction (not recorded which). CDR3 sequence reads: CASSPVSSGNTIYF. CDR3 bases: TGTGCCAGCAGCCCGGTCAGCTCTGGAAACACCATATATTTT.